Below, 8 T cell receptor beta chains from the same sample are listed, as sequenced in a study of CD8+ T cells in alopecia areata. The authors extracted RNA and reverse transcribed it into cDNA as the sequencing template. Using immunoSEQ multiplex PCR, the repertoire was profiled, and TCRdb retains in-frame clones only, with some absent. The data contain roughly 120,000 clones, 55% to 65% of them singletons. Sequencing input: CD4+ T cells sorted from blood. Source of these receptors: a human donor in good health.

This clone occurred a few times. The chain links TRBV4-2 to TRBJ2-6; 9 nucleotides agree with TRBD1. Unmatched junction bases numbered 7, after V lost 0 bases and J lost 1 base. Germline V gene data show CDR1 as LGHNA and CDR2 as YNFKEQ. The CDR3 sequence is 19 residues long. The CDR3 DNA is TGTGCCAGCAGCCAAGACCCCGGGACAGGGCGATCTGGGGCCAACGTCCTGACTTTC. Encoded protein: CASSQDPGTGRSGANVLTF.

This clone was seen a single time. This sequence may be a read error, since a much larger clone differs from it by one base. The sample has other DNA sequences that encode this CDR3 too. J is TRBJ2-2 and V is TRBV11-2; D remains unclear. This CDR3 spans 13 amino acids. The V gene's germline CDR1 is SGHAT and CDR2 FQNNGV. V lost 2 bases and J 0 bases, leaving 1 base between the germline ends. CDR3: CASSLTNTGELFF. CDR3 bases: TGTGCCAGCAGCTTAACGAACACCGGGGAGCTGTTTTTT.

This clone was seen only once. This rearrangement joins TRBV5-6 to TRBJ1-2, with TRBD1 matching 7 bases. V shed 6 bases, J shed 2 bases, and the junction held 10 bases outside the gene matches. Germline V gene sequence: CDR1 SGHDT, CDR2 YYEEEE. The CDR3 extends over 15 amino acids. CDR3 region: CASTPTTQGNYGYTF. DNA of the CDR3: TGTGCCAGCACACCCACGACACAGGGGAACTATGGCTACACCTTC.

This chain connects TRBV30 to TRBJ2-1, with a possible D match to TRBD1 (6 bases). The germline CDR1 and CDR2 sequences are GTSNPN and SVGIG (reference sequence). This CDR3 is 12 amino acids long. Trimming took 2 bases from V and 9 from J, leaving 11 bases between them. The DNA of the CDR3 is TGTGCCTGGAGTTACAGGGACGTTGAGCAGTTCTTC. Its translation is CAWSYRDVEQFF.

This rearrangement joins TRBV13 to TRBJ1-2; D uncertain. CDR1 and CDR2 from the germline V gene are PRHDT and FYEKMQ (reference sequence). V was clipped by 5 bases and J by 8 bases, with 15 bases between them. CDR3 size: 13 residues. The DNA of the CDR3 is TGTGCCAGCAGCCAACGTCCCGGCCGGGGCTACACCTTC. This translates into CASSQRPGRGYTF. Based on the CDR3 plus reference TRBV13 and TRBJ1-2, the full variable domain is AAGVIQSPRHLIKEKRETATLKCYPIPRHDTVYWYQQGPGQDPQFLISFYEKMQSDKGSIPDRFSAQQFSDYHSELNMSSLELGDSALYFCASSQRPGRGYTFGSGTRLTVV.

A remark on this clone: The sample holds other DNA sequences that translate to the same CDR3. The chain recombines TRBV30 with TRBJ2-7; D may be TRBD2 (6 bases). The CDR3 covers 13 residues. Germline loops: CDR1 GTSNPN, CDR2 SVGIG (reference sequence). V lost 1 base and J 0 bases, leaving 7 bases between the germline ends. CDR3 DNA sequence: TGTGCCTGGAGTGGCGGGATCTCCTACGAGCAGTACTTC. The encoded protein is CAWSGGISYEQYF.

The chain carries TRBV25-1 and TRBJ1-1, with D perhaps TRBD1 (6 bases). This CDR3 spans 12 amino acids. CDR1 and CDR2 from the germline V gene are MGHDK and SYGVNS. V lost 5 bases, J lost 9 bases, and 13 bases lay in between. For the CDR3, the DNA is TGTGCCAGCAGTATCCCGCAGGGGAAAGCTTTCTTT. Residues: CASSIPQGKAFF.

This chain uses TRBV6-5 with TRBJ1-2, with 12 bases fitting TRBD1. From germline, CDR1 is MNHEY and CDR2 SVGAGI. J lost 14 bases, V lost 4 bases, and 5 bases had no gene match. This CDR3 is 12 amino acids long. The CDR3 sequence is CASSLGQGASTF. In DNA, the CDR3 is TGTGCCAGCAGTTTGGGACAGGGGGCGTCGACCTTC.